The 28 T cell receptor beta chains below come from one sample, sequenced in a study of T-cell reconstitution after alpha-beta-depleted transplantation in children. This sample's TCRbeta library carried unique molecular identifier barcodes. TCRdb re-called the PCR reads with MiXCR, one entry per CDR3 protein. The sample lists about 870,000 distinct CDR3 sequences, about 15% occurring once. This specimen was PBMCs, mostly from graft donor cells, taken 360 days after TCRalphabeta/CD19-depleted stem cell transplant. Receptor source: a male patient between 10 and 17 years old who had a stem cell transplant for acute lymphoblastic leukemia, so the T cells may come from the graft donor.

This clonotype was detected a few times. J is TRBJ2-1 and V is TRBV5-1, with 13 bases that match TRBD2. The CDR3 sequence is 16 residues long. The germline CDR1 and CDR2 sequences are SGHRS and YFSETQ. Trimming at V came to 3 bases and at J to 9 bases, leaving 9 bases not matched to a gene. The CDR3 is CASSWRTSGSRGEQFF. For the CDR3, the DNA is TGCGCCAGCAGCTGGCGGACTAGCGGGAGTAGGGGTGAGCAGTTCTTC. The variable domain in full, with the rest retrieved from reference TRBV5-1 and TRBJ2-1, is KAGVTQTPRYLIKTRGQQVTLSCSPISGHRSVSWYQQTPGQGLQFLFEYFSETQRNKGNFPGRFSGRQFSNSRSEMNVSTLELGDSALYLCASSWRTSGSRGEQFFGPGTRLTVL.

In its sample, this clonotype was seen a few times. This chain links TRBV7-9 with TRBJ2-7; D gene ambiguous. CDR3 length equals 15 residues. V was cut by 7 bases and J by 1 base, with 17 bases left in between. Germline V gene lookup returns CDR1 SEHNR and CDR2 FQNEAQ (reference sequence). CDR3 coding DNA: TGTGCCAGCACGGGTAAAGGACGGTTATCCTACGAGCAGTACTTC. Translation: CASTGKGRLSYEQYF.

This clonotype appeared a few times. The chain joins TRBV4-1 to TRBJ2-3, with D possibly TRBD1 on 6 matching bases. The CDR3 length is 13 residues. CDR1 is MGHRA and CDR2 is YSYEKL in the germline V gene. V lost 5 bases and J 5 bases, leaving 11 bases between the germline ends. For the CDR3, the DNA is TGCGCCAGCAGCATACAAGGGGGAGATACGCAGTATTTT. The encoded protein is CASSIQGGDTQYF.

This clonotype was found a few times. This chain joins TRBV3-1 and TRBJ2-1; 10 nucleotides agree with TRBD2. The junction had 7 bases not matched to a gene; V was cut back by 2 bases and J by 12 bases. The CDR3 length is 14 residues. CDR1 LGHDT and CDR2 YNNKEL come from the germline V gene (reference sequence). The CDR3 nucleotides read TGTGCCAGCAGCCAACTAACTAGCGGGATCGTGCAGTTCTTC. This sequence encodes CASSQLTSGIVQFF.

The rearrangement joins TRBV5-4 to TRBJ2-2; D gene unclear. The germline V gene encodes CDR1 SGHNT and CDR2 YYREEE (reference sequence). The CDR3 covers 16 residues. The V and J ends lost 0 bases and 1 base respectively, with 10 bases between them. CDR3 protein: CASSLAWTENTGELFF. CDR3 in DNA: TGTGCCAGCAGCTTGGCCTGGACCGAGAACACCGGGGAGCTGTTTTTT. The full variable domain, with the rest looked up from reference TRBV5-4 and TRBJ2-2, is ETGVTQSPTHLIKTRGQQVTLRCSSQSGHNTVSWYQQALGQGPQFIFQYYREEENGRGNFPPRFSGLQFPNYSSELNVNALELDDSALYLCASSLAWTENTGELFFGEGSRLTVL.

This clonotype has ten or more counts. V gene TRBV24-1 combines with J gene TRBJ2-6; D call uncertain. CDR1 and CDR2 (germline): KGHDR, SFDVKD. Trimming shortened V by 9 bases and J by 0 bases, and 5 bases separated the two germline ends. The CDR3 totals 13 residues. The CDR3 DNA reads as TGTGCCACCGGGAACTCTGGGGCCAACGTCCTGACTTTC. This codes for CATGNSGANVLTF.

This clonotype showed up just a few times. This chain links TRBV5-1 with TRBJ2-7, with TRBD1 matching over 9 bases. The CDR3 has 15 residues. Germline V gene lookup returns CDR1 SGHRS and CDR2 YFSETQ. V shed 2 bases, J shed 9 bases, and the junction held 12 bases outside the gene matches. The CDR3 bases are TGCGCCAGCAGCTTTTGGACAGGGGAAGGGCTAGGGCAGTACTTC. Translated, it gives CASSFWTGEGLGQYF. Variable domain in full (rest from reference TRBV5-1 and TRBJ2-7): KAGVTQTPRYLIKTRGQQVTLSCSPISGHRSVSWYQQTPGQGLQFLFEYFSETQRNKGNFPGRFSGRQFSNSRSEMNVSTLELGDSALYLCASSFWTGEGLGQYFGPGTRLTVT.

This clonotype came up a few times. The chain links TRBV30 to TRBJ2-3; no firm D call. CDR1 is GTSNPN and CDR2 is SVGIG in the germline V gene (reference sequence). The CDR3 sequence is 11 residues long. The V end was cut by 3 bases, the J end by 5 bases, with 6 bases between. CDR3 nucleotides: TGTGCCTGGAGGTGGGGAGATACGCAGTATTTT. This encodes CAWRWGDTQYF.

This clonotype occurred many times. The chain links TRBV7-9 to TRBJ1-4; D may be TRBD1 (5 bases). The CDR3 is 15 amino acids. The germline V and J ends were trimmed by 6 bases and 4 bases, with 15 bases remaining between them. CDR1 and CDR2 (germline): SEHNR, FQNEAQ (reference sequence). The CDR3 loop reads CASSRGDIDNEKLFF. The CDR3 DNA reads as TGTGCCAGCAGTCGAGGGGATATCGATAATGAAAAACTGTTTTTT.

This clonotype appeared once. This sequence joins TRBV27 and TRBJ2-3, with TRBD1 as a possible D gene (5 bases). Germline V gene data show CDR1 as MNHEY and CDR2 as SMNVEV (reference sequence). V gave up 4 bases and J gave up 6 bases, with 14 bases separating them. The CDR3 consists of 14 residues. In DNA form, the CDR3 reads TGTGCCAGCAGTTGGGGCCAGTTCGCGGATACGCAGTATTTT. Encoded protein: CASSWGQFADTQYF.

This clonotype was observed many times. The J gene is TRBJ1-2, the V gene TRBV7-9; a possible D gene is TRBD1 (5 bases). This CDR3 is built from 13 residues. The V end was cut by 5 bases, the J end by 1 base, with 8 bases between. Germline CDR1 is SEHNR and CDR2 is FQNEAQ (reference sequence). The CDR3 region is CASSPRVNYGYTF. Written as DNA, the CDR3 is TGTGCCAGCAGCCCCAGGGTTAACTATGGCTACACCTTC.

The chain recombines TRBV5-1 with TRBJ2-7, with D uncertain. Germline V gene sequence: CDR1 SGHRS, CDR2 YFSETQ. CDR3 size: 13 residues. The ends were cut back, 2 bases at V and 0 bases at J, with 6 bases in the middle. CDR3 DNA sequence: TGCGCCAGCAGCTTCGACGTCTCCTACGAGCAGTACTTC. This codes for CASSFDVSYEQYF.

In this sample, this clonotype turned up a few times. The chain's CDR3 is CASSLEAAPNSPLHF. The CDR3 nucleotides read TGTGCCAGCAGCTTAGAAGCAGCTCCTAATTCACCCCTCCACTTT. This rearrangement joins TRBV11-2 to TRBJ1-6; no clear D gene. The CDR3 has 15 residues. CDR1 is SGHAT, CDR2 FQNNGV, per germline. V dropped 0 bases and J dropped 6 bases, with 9 bases sitting between them. Together with reference TRBV11-2 and TRBJ1-6, the CDR3 gives the full variable domain: EAGVAQSPRYKIIEKRQSVAFWCNPISGHATLYWYQQILGQGPKLLIQFQNNGVVDDSQLPKDRFSAERLKGVDSTLKIQPAKLEDSAVYLCASSLEAAPNSPLHFGNGTRLTVT.

This clonotype was detected a few times. J is TRBJ2-1 and V is TRBV5-6, with D unclear. V was trimmed by 4 bases and J by 4 bases, leaving 15 bases between them. Germline V gene lookup returns CDR1 SGHDT and CDR2 YYEEEE. The CDR3 contains 15 residues. Here the CDR3 reads CASSPTPGPYNEQFF. The CDR3 DNA reads TGTGCCAGCAGCCCCACCCCCGGTCCTTACAATGAGCAGTTCTTC.

This chain uses TRBV5-1 with TRBJ2-7, with 9 bases fitting TRBD2. The CDR3 is made up of 17 amino acids. CDR1 is SGHRS, CDR2 YFSETQ, per germline. V lost 0 bases and J lost 2; bases outside the gene matches: 9. Here the CDR3 reads CASSLGAGGLLAYEQYF. CDR3 coding DNA: TGCGCCAGCAGCTTGGGGGCGGGAGGGCTGTTGGCCTACGAGCAGTACTTC.

The gene calls are TRBV5-1 and TRBJ2-5; maybe TRBD1 (5 bases). From germline, CDR1 is SGHRS and CDR2 YFSETQ. The CDR3 spans 14 residues. Trimming left V 2 bases short and J 2 bases short, with 10 bases between. The CDR3 nucleotides are TGCGCCAGCAGCTTAGACAGAAAACAAGAGACCCAGTACTTC. It translates to CASSLDRKQETQYF.

In its sample, this clonotype was seen a few times. This chain links TRBV2 with TRBJ2-1, with D tentatively TRBD1 (6 bases). The CDR3 loop spans 15 amino acids. The V end lost 5 bases, the J end lost 0 bases, and 11 bases lay between the germline ends. In germline, CDR1 is SNHLY, CDR2 FYNNEI. CDR3 loop: CASSNDRSSYNEQFF. Here the CDR3 DNA reads TGTGCCAGCAGTAACGACAGGAGCTCCTACAATGAGCAGTTCTTC.

This chain links TRBV2 with TRBJ2-7; 8 nucleotides align to TRBD2. The CDR3 contains 15 residues. Losses at the gene ends were 3 bases for V and 2 bases for J; bases not matched to a gene: 6. CDR1 is SNHLY and CDR2 is FYNNEI in the germline V gene. CDR3 DNA: TGTGCCAGCAGTGAGGAACTAGCGGCGGCCTACGAGCAGTACTTC. Amino acid sequence: CASSEELAAAYEQYF.

This sequence joins TRBV9 and TRBJ1-2; the D is unclear. Trimming removed 0 bases from V and 2 bases from J, with 11 bases in between. Germline loops: CDR1 SGDLS, CDR2 YYNGEE. The CDR3 covers 15 residues. The CDR3 region has the DNA TGTGCCAGCAGCGTAGAATCCCGTTTGAACTATGGCTACACCTTC. Its protein is CASSVESRLNYGYTF.

This clonotype was picked up a small number of times. This chain connects TRBV25-1 to TRBJ2-7, with 8 bases matching TRBD2. The CDR3 spans 16 residues. Per germline, CDR1 MGHDK and CDR2 SYGVNS. Germline trimming cut 4 bases from V and 1 base from J; bases unmatched to any gene: 9. CDR3 nucleotides: TGTGCCAGCAGTGCTCCCGGCGGGAGGAGTTCCTACGAGCAGTACTTC. This gives the protein CASSAPGGRSSYEQYF.

V gene TRBV29-1 combines with J gene TRBJ2-1; possibly TRBD2 for D (5 bases). The CDR3 contains 12 residues. Germline values: CDR1 SQVTM, CDR2 ANQGSEA. V was trimmed by 3 bases and J by 9 bases, leaving 12 bases between them. The CDR3 nucleotides are TGCAGCGTTGAGGGAGCGCCGGTTGAGCAGTTCTTC. It specifies CSVEGAPVEQFF.

This clonotype has only a few counts. The chain carries TRBV9 and TRBJ2-7; 10 positions agree with TRBD2. V shed 3 bases, J shed 2 bases, and the junction held 5 bases outside the gene matches. CDR3 size: 15 residues. Germline V gene data show CDR1 as SGDLS and CDR2 as YYNGEE. CDR3 nucleotides: TGTGCCAGCAGCGGGACTAGCGGCACGGCCTACGAGCAGTACTTC. Translating gives CASSGTSGTAYEQYF.

This chain links TRBV29-1 with TRBJ2-3, with 9 bases matching TRBD1. Germline CDR1 reads SQVTM; CDR2 reads ANQGSEA. The CDR3 spans 12 residues. V was pared by 7 bases and J by 4 bases, with 3 bases of the junction left unmatched. The CDR3 region is CSGDREADTQYF. As DNA, the CDR3 is TGCAGCGGGGACAGGGAAGCAGATACGCAGTATTTT.

The V and J genes are TRBV7-2 and TRBJ2-7, with D possibly being TRBD1 (5 bases). The CDR3 totals 12 residues. V was clipped by 2 bases and J by 6 bases, with 8 bases between them. The germline gives CDR1 SGHTA, CDR2 FQGNSA. In DNA form, the CDR3 reads TGTGCCAGCAGCTTACTAGGGGCCGAGCAGTACTTC. It translates to CASSLLGAEQYF.

The chain combines TRBV20-1 with TRBJ2-7; TRBD2 matches at 10 bases. The length of the CDR3 is 13 residues. Trimming at V came to 5 bases and at J to 3 bases, leaving 4 bases not matched to a gene. The germline V gene encodes CDR1 DFQATT and CDR2 SNEGSKA (reference sequence). Written as DNA, the CDR3 is TGCAGTGCTGGGACTAGCGCCTACTACGAGCAGTACTTC. Translated, it gives CSAGTSAYYEQYF.

In this sample, this clonotype turned up many times. The chain joins TRBV27 to TRBJ2-1; D is possibly TRBD1 (6 bases). Trimming shortened V by 5 bases and J by 7 bases, and 18 bases separated the two germline ends. Germline CDR1 is MNHEY and CDR2 is SMNVEV (reference sequence). The CDR3 is made up of 15 amino acids. In DNA, the CDR3 is TGTGCCAGCAGTCTTTTGGACAGAGGTAGGAATGAGCAGTTCTTC. Residues: CASSLLDRGRNEQFF.

This clonotype was observed a few times. The gene calls are TRBV14 and TRBJ2-1, with D maybe TRBD1 (5 bases). This CDR3 is built from 14 residues. Germline V gives CDR1 SGHDN, CDR2 FVKESK. Trimming stripped 2 bases from V and 7 bases from J, with 12 bases between. CDR3 loop: CASSQSSGLNEQFF. The CDR3 DNA reads TGTGCCAGCAGCCAATCATCAGGGTTGAATGAGCAGTTCTTC.

The chain uses TRBV20-1 and TRBJ2-3; D gene unclear. The CDR3 has 11 amino acids. V was trimmed by 3 bases and J by 6 bases, leaving 7 bases between them. Germline values: CDR1 DFQATT, CDR2 SNEGSKA (reference sequence). The CDR3 sequence: CSARGWDTQYF. In DNA, the CDR3 is TGCAGTGCTAGGGGGTGGGATACGCAGTATTTT.